Described below is a single TCR beta chain sequence and its context. Categorization into cohorts depended on clinical history that participants reported. This entry belongs to a study of blood T cell repertoires in COVID-19. Turning to the study itself: Nucleic acid was either cDNA or gDNA, and it came from T cells, B-cell-depleted T cells, or PBMCs.

Sequencing used immunoSEQ multiplex PCR; TCRdb keeps in-frame clones, though not all of them. Of roughly 230,000 clones listed, 82% are singletons. The J segment lost 8 bases and the V segment lost 4 bases, leaving 8 bases of the junction unmatched. The CDR3 has 15 residues. The germline CDR1 and CDR2 sequences are SGHDN and FVKESK. The clonotype was recovered from a woman aged 55-69 years who had recovered from COVID-19. The rearrangement joins TRBV14 to TRBJ1-4, with 9 bases aligning to TRBD1. The sample was PBMCs or T cells enriched from blood (not recorded which). DNA of the CDR3: TGTGCCAGCAGCCGACTGGGACAGGGAGACGAAAAACTGTTTTTT. It translates to CASSRLGQGDEKLFF. Full variable domain (rest looked up from reference TRBV14 and TRBJ1-4): EAGVTQFPSHSVIEKGQTVTLRCDPISGHDNLYWYRRVMGKEIKFLLHFVKESKQDESGMPNNRFLAERTGGTYSTLKVQPAELEDSGVYFCASSRLGQGDEKLFFGSGTQLSVL.